These 31 T cell receptor beta chains originate from one sample sequenced in a study of OX40 agonist ivuxolimab in advanced cancers. The library was built by means of the immunoSEQ multiplex PCR assay. As stored in TCRdb, this immuneACCESS dataset retains in-frame rearrangements with V and J assigned. A fraction of the clones does not appear; measured against another copy, unresolved V genes explain less than half of the discrepancy, and the remainder lacks a known reason. This sample is represented by roughly 20,000 clones; 80% to 90% of them were singletons. The top ten clones comprise 16% of the sample. Sample: CD4+ or CD8+ T cells sorted from blood, taken in a trial of the OX40 agonist ivuxolimab. The receptor source for this set is an adult with an advanced solid tumor such as melanoma, head and neck, liver or kidney cancer.

The chain employs TRBV19 and TRBJ1-6; the D gene is possibly TRBD1 (5 bases). CDR3 length: 15 amino acids. V was trimmed by 6 bases and J by 5 bases, leaving 14 bases between them. The germline gives CDR1 LNHDA, CDR2 SQIVND (reference sequence). The CDR3 here is CASRSGGGNNSPLHF. The CDR3 DNA is TGTGCCAGTAGATCCGGGGGAGGGAATAATTCACCCCTCCACTTT.

This chain joins TRBV5-6 and TRBJ2-5; D not certain. Germline lookup yields CDR1 SGHDT and CDR2 YYEEEE. This CDR3 region has 14 residues. V shed 4 bases and J shed 5 bases, with 15 bases lying between them. CDR3 in DNA: TGTGCCAGCAGCCCACAGCATCTCTACGAGACCCAGTACTTC. It yields the protein CASSPQHLYETQYF.

In this sample, this clone turned up once. CDR3 nucleotides: TGTGCCAGCAGTTTCCGGGACCCTCGGACAGATACGCAGTATTTT. It translates to CASSFRDPRTDTQYF. The chain is built from TRBV27 and TRBJ2-3, with D perhaps TRBD1 or TRBD2 (5 bases each). CDR1 and CDR2 from the germline V gene are MNHEY and SMNVEV (reference sequence). This CDR3 region has 15 residues. Trimming left V 3 bases short and J 3 bases short, with 13 bases between.

The chain uses TRBV7-6 and TRBJ1-6; 7 bases are shared with TRBD1. The length of the CDR3 is 15 residues. The junction had 15 bases not matched to a gene; V was cut back by 5 bases and J by 14 bases. CDR1 and CDR2 (germline): SGHVS, FNYEAQ. In DNA form, the CDR3 reads TGTGCCAGCAGCCCCCCCGGACAGGACCGATTCACCCTCCACTTT. Encoded protein: CASSPPGQDRFTLHF.

The chain links TRBV4-3 to TRBJ2-1; unclear D gene. V shed 0 bases and J shed 11 bases, with 11 bases lying between them. Germline V CDR1 and CDR2: LGHNA, YSLEER. This CDR3 region has 13 residues. The CDR3 bases are TGCGCCAGCAGCCAAGACGGATCGACTCAGCAGTTCTTC. The encoded protein is CASSQDGSTQQFF.

J is TRBJ2-3 and V is TRBV11-3; TRBD2 matches 9 bases. J gave up 5 bases and V 7 bases, and 4 bases lay outside the gene matches. The CDR3 runs to 13 residues. Germline CDR1 is SGHNT and CDR2 is YENEEA. CDR3: CASTGTSRDTQYF. The DNA of the CDR3 is TGTGCCAGCACCGGGACTAGCCGAGATACGCAGTATTTT.

The chain carries TRBV2 and TRBJ2-1; D gene uncertain. The CDR3 extends over 13 amino acids. Germline values: CDR1 SNHLY, CDR2 FYNNEI. Trimming took off 7 bases at V and 10 bases at J, with 17 bases between the two ends. The CDR3 coding sequence is TGTGCCAGCACCCTTCGTGTAGATGGAGAGCAGTTCTTC. Its translation: CASTLRVDGEQFF.

This chain links TRBV18 with TRBJ1-2, with D possibly matching TRBD1 (6 bases). V was pared by 6 bases and J by 3 bases, with 11 bases between. Germline lookup yields CDR1 KGHSH and CDR2 LQKENI. The length of the CDR3 is 13 residues. CDR3 DNA: TGTGCCAGCTCCCCAACAGGGTACTATGGCTACACCTTC. Translating it yields CASSPTGYYGYTF.

This clone was seen a single time. The rearrangement uses TRBV6-5 and TRBJ2-6, with no clear D. The CDR3 runs 15 residues. Germline V gene lookup returns CDR1 MNHEY and CDR2 SVGAGI. V was cut by 6 bases and J by 0 bases, with 9 bases left in between. The CDR3 nucleotides are TGTGCCAGCAGGGTCGGAAGCTCTGGGGCCAACGTCCTGACTTTC. This encodes CASRVGSSGANVLTF.

This chain links TRBV5-1 with TRBJ2-2, with TRBD2 matching over 11 bases. The length of the CDR3 is 19 residues. CDR1 and CDR2 (germline): SGHRS, YFSETQ. Unmatched junction bases numbered 14, after V lost 1 base and J lost 6 bases. Here the CDR3 DNA reads TGCGCCAGCAGCTTGTCGGGAACTAGCGGGAGTTCTTATCCCGGGGAGCTGTTTTTT. Protein: CASSLSGTSGSSYPGELFF.

V is TRBV2 and J is TRBJ1-6; D is ambiguous. V was cut by 2 bases and J by 14 bases, with 10 bases left in between. The CDR3 runs to 12 residues. Per germline, CDR1 SNHLY and CDR2 FYNNEI. CDR3 DNA: TGTGCCAGCAGTGAAAAAAGGCTGGCCCTCCACTTT. Translation gives CASSEKRLALHF.

CDR3 sequence: CASSPRYRGEQYF. CDR3 coding DNA: TGTGCCAGCAGCCCAAGGTATAGGGGCGAGCAGTACTTC. This sequence joins TRBV5-6 and TRBJ2-5; D may be TRBD1 (5 bases). Gene TRBJ2-7 matches the end of the DNA better, so the J call may be wrong. Looked up from germline, CDR1 is SGHDT and CDR2 is YYEEEE. The CDR3 covers 13 residues.

The chain has TRBV21-1 and TRBJ2-4; the table gives TRBD1 as D, unverified against the DNA. TRBV21-1 is tagged as a pseudogene. The CDR3 is 16 amino acids. The CDR3 DNA reads as TGTGCCAGCAGCAAAGTGGGGGCAGGGGAAATAGGCATTCAGTACTTC. This translates into CASSKVGAGEIGIQYF.

The gene calls are TRBV5-1 and TRBJ1-3; weak D call: TRBD1 (5 bases). Germline V gene data show CDR1 as SGHRS and CDR2 as YFSETQ. CDR3 size: 14 residues. V was trimmed by 7 bases and J by 0 bases, leaving 11 bases between them. CDR3 amino acids: CASWDSSSGNTIYF. The CDR3 DNA reads as TGCGCCAGCTGGGACTCTAGCTCTGGAAACACCATATATTTT.

The V call is TRBV27, the J call TRBJ1-5; TRBD1 aligns across 7 bases. The CDR3 spans 15 residues. The trim removed 5 bases at V and 7 bases at J, leaving 11 bases unmatched. In germline, CDR1 is MNHEY, CDR2 SMNVEV (reference sequence). CDR3 residues: CASSPTIQGSQPQHF. In DNA, the CDR3 is TGTGCCAGCAGTCCTACAATACAGGGGTCACAGCCCCAGCATTTT.

The chain employs TRBV6-5 and TRBJ2-7; the D gene is possibly TRBD1 (5 bases). CDR1 MNHEY and CDR2 SVGAGI come from the germline V gene. The CDR3 extends over 16 amino acids. V was cut by 1 base and J by 7 bases, with 20 bases left in between. As DNA, the CDR3 is TGTGCCAGCAGTTACTATCGGACAAACCATCTGGCGGAGCAGTACTTC. This translates into CASSYYRTNHLAEQYF.

The gene calls are TRBV18 and TRBJ2-1; D is undetermined. Between the trimmed V and J ends, which lost 5 bases and 7 bases, there was a span of 9 bases. The germline V gene encodes CDR1 KGHSH and CDR2 LQKENI. The CDR3 has 12 residues. In nucleotides, the CDR3 is TGTGCCAGCTCAACTGGCCTTAATGAGCAGTTCTTC. Its protein product is CASSTGLNEQFF.

The V call is TRBV6-6, the J call TRBJ1-1; D might be TRBD1 (5 bases). The V gene's germline CDR1 is MNHNY and CDR2 SVGAGI (reference sequence). Trimming cost V 7 bases and J 1 base, with 16 bases left between them. The CDR3 covers 15 residues. The CDR3 sequence: CASTVPGRGNTEAFF. CDR3 nucleotide sequence: TGTGCCAGCACCGTACCGGGACGGGGGAACACTGAAGCTTTCTTT.

This clone was seen only once. The same CDR3 arises from other DNA sequences in this sample as well. V gene TRBV7-8 combines with J gene TRBJ2-4; D ambiguous. Germline CDR1 is SGHVS and CDR2 is FQNEAQ. V lost 5 bases to trimming and J lost 5 bases, with 10 bases between them. This CDR3 has 13 residues. The CDR3 DNA reads TGTGCCAGCAGCCTGCGGACGGAAAACATTCAGTACTTC. Translating it yields CASSLRTENIQYF.

This chain uses TRBV7-2 with TRBJ1-2, with 8 bases matching TRBD1. Germline V gene data show CDR1 as SGHTA and CDR2 as FQGNSA. The CDR3 consists of 15 residues. V shed 1 base, J shed 3 bases, and the junction held 4 bases outside the gene matches. The CDR3, as DNA: TGTGCCAGCAGCTTAGATAACAGGGGGTACTATGGCTACACCTTC. Translating it yields CASSLDNRGYYGYTF. The full variable domain, its missing parts supplied by reference TRBV7-2 and TRBJ1-2, is GAGVSQSPSNKVTEKGKDVELRCDPISGHTALYWYRQSLGQGLEFLIYFQGNSAPDKSGLPSDRFSAERTGGSVSTLTIQRTQQEDSAVYLCASSLDNRGYYGYTFGSGTRLTVV.

The rearrangement uses TRBV11-2 and TRBJ2-1; the match to TRBD2 covers 7 bases. Trimming cost V 1 base and J 8 bases; bases outside gene matches: 8. Looked up from germline, CDR1 is SGHAT and CDR2 is FQNNGV. This CDR3 has 15 residues. As DNA, the CDR3 is TGTGCCAGCAGCTTAGTTGCGGGAGTAAAGGATGAGCAGTTCTTC. Translated, it gives CASSLVAGVKDEQFF.

This chain uses TRBV18 with TRBJ2-5; D gene uncertain. V dropped 3 bases and J dropped 1 base, with 0 bases sitting between them. Per the germline V gene, CDR1 is KGHSH and CDR2 is LQKENI. This CDR3 is 11 amino acids long. DNA of the CDR3: TGTGCCAGCTCACCCCAAGAGACCCAGTACTTC. Translated, it gives CASSPQETQYF.

The CDR3: CASSHSSGLAGFGDTQYF. The CDR3 nucleotides read TGTGCCAGCAGCCACTCATCGGGACTAGCGGGATTTGGTGATACGCAGTATTTT. This chain joins TRBV14 and TRBJ2-3, with 13 bases matching TRBD2. Germline loops: CDR1 SGHDN, CDR2 FVKESK. V trimming: 3 bases; J trimming: 6 bases; junction bases outside the gene matches: 12. This CDR3 has 18 amino acids.

V and J are TRBV30 and TRBJ2-7; the match to TRBD1 covers 8 bases. The CDR3 contains 15 residues. Germline loops: CDR1 GTSNPN, CDR2 SVGIG (reference sequence). The J segment lost 1 base and the V segment lost 3 bases, leaving 8 bases of the junction unmatched. The CDR3 DNA sequence: TGTGCCTGGAGGCTCAGGGGGCCAGGGTCCTACGAGCAGTACTTC. It specifies CAWRLRGPGSYEQYF.

J is TRBJ2-2 and V is TRBV5-8, with D hard to call. With 0 bases removed from V and 4 bases from J, the gap between germline ends came to 13 bases. The CDR3 extends over 16 amino acids. Germline lookup yields CDR1 SGHTS and CDR2 YDEGEE. DNA for the CDR3: TGTGCCAGCAGCTTGGGGACGGTATCTGGCACCGGGGAGCTGTTTTTT. Its protein product is CASSLGTVSGTGELFF.

V gene TRBV11-3 combines with J gene TRBJ2-5, with 9 bases aligning to TRBD2. The J segment lost 4 bases and the V segment lost 1 base, leaving 4 bases of the junction unmatched. CDR3 size: 15 residues. Germline V CDR1 and CDR2: SGHNT, YENEEA. CDR3 DNA: TGTGCCAGCAGCTTAGGCGGGAGGGCCGTAGAGACCCAGTACTTC. The encoded protein is CASSLGGRAVETQYF.

The chain couples TRBV5-6 to TRBJ2-1, with 12 positions matching TRBD2. Germline V gene lookup returns CDR1 SGHDT and CDR2 YYEEEE. V shed 2 bases, J shed 10 bases, and the junction held 1 base outside the gene matches. The CDR3 contains 13 residues. The CDR3 sequence is CASSLGLAGEQFF. CDR3 bases: TGTGCCAGCAGCTTAGGACTAGCGGGGGAGCAGTTCTTC.

As DNA, the CDR3 is TGTGCCAGTAGTATAGGACAGTCGAATAATGAAAAACTGTTTTTT. Encoded protein: CASSIGQSNNEKLFF. The J gene is TRBJ1-4, the V gene TRBV19, with D tentatively TRBD1 (5 bases). The germline V and J ends were trimmed by 1 base and 4 bases, with 10 bases remaining between them. The CDR3 has 15 amino acids. CDR1 is LNHDA and CDR2 is SQIVND in the germline V gene (reference sequence).

The V gene is TRBV5-1, the J gene TRBJ1-3, with TRBD1 matching over 7 bases. V shed 0 bases, J shed 3 bases, and the junction held 3 bases outside the gene matches. CDR1 SGHRS and CDR2 YFSETQ come from the germline V gene. The CDR3 length is 15 residues. CDR3: CASSLEGGLGNTIYF. The CDR3 DNA sequence: TGCGCCAGCAGCTTGGAAGGGGGCCTTGGAAACACCATATATTTT.

This chain connects TRBV5-1 to TRBJ2-1; 10 nucleotides agree with TRBD2. CDR1 is SGHRS, CDR2 YFSETQ, per germline. This CDR3 is 14 amino acids long. V lost 2 bases to trimming and J lost 7 bases; unmatched junction nucleotides: 3. The DNA for the CDR3 is TGCGCCAGCAGCTTTCTAGCGGGAGCTAATGAGCAGTTCTTC. This gives the protein CASSFLAGANEQFF. The variable domain in full, completed from reference TRBV5-1 and TRBJ2-1, reads KAGVTQTPRYLIKTRGQQVTLSCSPISGHRSVSWYQQTPGQGLQFLFEYFSETQRNKGNFPGRFSGRQFSNSRSEMNVSTLELGDSALYLCASSFLAGANEQFFGPGTRLTVL.

The chain is built from TRBV7-9 and TRBJ2-2; possible D gene TRBD1, 6 bases. Germline assignment: CDR1 SEHNR and CDR2 FQNEAQ (reference sequence). The length of the CDR3 is 17 residues. V shed 7 bases and J shed 6 bases, with 24 bases lying between them. The CDR3 DNA sequence: TGTGCCAGCACCCCCCTAGGGGGTAGTGGGAATGCCGGGGAGCTGTTTTTT. Protein sequence: CASTPLGGSGNAGELFF.